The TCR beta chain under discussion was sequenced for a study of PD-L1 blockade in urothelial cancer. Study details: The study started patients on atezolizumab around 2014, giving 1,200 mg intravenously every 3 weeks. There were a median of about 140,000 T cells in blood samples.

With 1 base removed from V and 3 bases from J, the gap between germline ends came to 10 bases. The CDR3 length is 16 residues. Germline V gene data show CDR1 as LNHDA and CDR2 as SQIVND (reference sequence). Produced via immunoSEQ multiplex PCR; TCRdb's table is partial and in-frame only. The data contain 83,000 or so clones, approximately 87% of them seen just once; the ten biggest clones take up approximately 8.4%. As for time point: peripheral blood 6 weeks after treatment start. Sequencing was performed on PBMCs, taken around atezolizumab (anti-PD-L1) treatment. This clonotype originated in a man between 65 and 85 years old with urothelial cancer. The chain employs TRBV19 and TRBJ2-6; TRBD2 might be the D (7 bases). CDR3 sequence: CASSIGGGGGANVLTF. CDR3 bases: TGTGCCAGTAGTATAGGCGGGGGCGGTGGGGCCAACGTCCTGACTTTC. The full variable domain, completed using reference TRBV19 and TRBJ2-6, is DGGITQSPKYLFRKEGQNVTLSCEQNLNHDAMYWYRQDPGQGLRLIYYSQIVNDFQKGDIAEGYSVSREKKESFPLTVTSAQKNPTAFYLCASSIGGGGGANVLTFGAGSRLTVL.